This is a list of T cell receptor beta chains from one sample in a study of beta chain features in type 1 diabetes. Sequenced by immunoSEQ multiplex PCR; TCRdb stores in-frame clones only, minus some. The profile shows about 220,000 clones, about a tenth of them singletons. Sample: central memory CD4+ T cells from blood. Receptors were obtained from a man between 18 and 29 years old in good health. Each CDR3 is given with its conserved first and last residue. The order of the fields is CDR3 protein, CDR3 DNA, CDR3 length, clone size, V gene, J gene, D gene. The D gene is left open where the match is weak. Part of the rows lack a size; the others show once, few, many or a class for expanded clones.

CDR3: CASSEPGPLGTVTQYF
DNA: TGTGCCAGCAGTGAACCGGGGCCTCTTGGAACCGTGACCCAGTACTTC
length: 16
size: few
V: TRBV6-1
J: TRBJ2-5
D: -

CDR3: CASSEWGAQLFF
DNA: TGTGCCAGCAGTGAATGGGGGGCTCAGCTGTTTTTT
length: 12
size: -
V: TRBV6-1
J: TRBJ2-2
D: -

CDR3: CATSRDLRVEAFF
DNA: TGTGCCACCAGCAGAGATCTAAGGGTGGAGGCTTTCTTT
length: 13
size: few
V: TRBV15
J: TRBJ1-1
D: -

CDR3: CASSLGTGANVLTF
DNA: TGCGCCAGCAGCTTGGGTACTGGGGCCAACGTCCTGACTTTC
length: 14
size: -
V: TRBV5-1
J: TRBJ2-6
D: -

CDR3: CASSPNGETDTQYF
DNA: TGTGCCAGCTCACCTAACGGGGAGACAGATACGCAGTATTTT
length: 14
size: many
V: TRBV18
J: TRBJ2-3
D: -

CDR3: CASSLSWRETQYF
DNA: TGTGCCAGCAGCTTATCCTGGAGGGAGACCCAGTACTTC
length: 13
size: few
V: TRBV7-8
J: TRBJ2-5
D: -

CDR3: CASNPGLSYNEQFF
DNA: TGTGCCAGCAACCCGGGACTCTCCTACAATGAGCAGTTCTTC
length: 14
size: many
V: TRBV13
J: TRBJ2-1
D: -

CDR3: CASSSPRDYGHNEQFF
DNA: TGTGCCAGTAGTTCTCCCCGGGACTACGGGCACAATGAGCAGTTCTTC
length: 16
size: few
V: TRBV19
J: TRBJ2-1
D: TRBD2

CDR3: CASSLDPTDEAFF
DNA: TGTGCCAGCAGCTTGGATCCGACAGATGAAGCTTTCTTT
length: 13
size: -
V: TRBV5-5
J: TRBJ1-1
D: -

CDR3: CATSGRDNNYGYTF
DNA: TGTGCCACCAGCGGCCGGGACAACAACTATGGCTACACCTTC
length: 14
size: few
V: TRBV15
J: TRBJ1-2
D: -

CDR3: CAGDREGEERETQYF
DNA: TGTGCCGGAGACAGGGAGGGTGAGGAGAGAGAGACCCAGTACTTC
length: 15
size: -
V: TRBV30
J: TRBJ2-5
D: -

CDR3: CASSLQSGANTGELFF
DNA: TGTGCCAGCAGCTTACAATCGGGAGCGAACACCGGGGAGCTGTTTTTT
length: 16
size: -
V: TRBV11-2
J: TRBJ2-2
D: -

CDR3: CASGRGQGREETQYF
DNA: TGTGCCAGCGGGAGAGGACAGGGGAGGGAAGAGACCCAGTACTTC
length: 15
size: few
V: TRBV28
J: TRBJ2-5
D: TRBD1

CDR3: CASSLAAKGEQYF
DNA: TGTGCCAGCAGCTTGGCCGCGAAAGGCGAGCAGTACTTC
length: 13
size: -
V: TRBV5-6
J: TRBJ2-7
D: -

CDR3: CASTLDRYNEQFF
DNA: TGTGCCAGCACCCTCGACAGGTACAATGAGCAGTTCTTC
length: 13
size: many
V: TRBV7-8
J: TRBJ2-1
D: -

CDR3: CASSLRQGDTGELFF
DNA: TGTGCCAGCAGCTTGAGACAGGGGGACACCGGGGAGCTGTTTTTT
length: 15
size: few
V: TRBV7-2
J: TRBJ2-2
D: TRBD1

CDR3: CASSLRRELNEQYF
DNA: TGTGCCAGCAGCTTGCGGCGGGAGTTGAACGAGCAGTACTTC
length: 14
size: -
V: TRBV5-4
J: TRBJ2-7
D: TRBD2

CDR3: CASSLGAGVATDTQYF
DNA: TGTGCCAGCAGTTTAGGGGCAGGGGTGGCCACAGATACGCAGTATTTT
length: 16
size: -
V: TRBV27
J: TRBJ2-3
D: -

CDR3: CASSSSTAGELFF
DNA: TGTGCCAGCAGCTCCTCTACGGCCGGGGAGCTGTTTTTT
length: 13
size: -
V: TRBV4-2
J: TRBJ2-2
D: -

CDR3: CASSVDRGGTEAFF
DNA: TGTGCCAGCAGTGTTGACAGGGGGGGCACTGAAGCTTTCTTT
length: 14
size: few
V: TRBV6-4
J: TRBJ1-1
D: TRBD1

CDR3: CASSLRTFNEQFF
DNA: TGCGCCAGCAGCCTCAGGACGTTCAATGAGCAGTTCTTC
length: 13
size: few
V: TRBV5-1
J: TRBJ2-1
D: -

CDR3: CASSITAGLSGANVLTF
DNA: TGTGCCAGTAGTATCACTGCTGGACTCTCTGGGGCCAACGTCCTGACTTTC
length: 17
size: few
V: TRBV19
J: TRBJ2-6
D: -

CDR3: CASSRGPGGSYEQYF
DNA: TGCGCCAGCAGCCGGGGGCCGGGAGGGTCCTACGAGCAGTACTTC
length: 15
size: many
V: TRBV4-1
J: TRBJ2-7
D: TRBD2

CDR3: CSVGQFNYGYTF
DNA: TGCAGCGTTGGGCAGTTTAACTATGGCTACACCTTC
length: 12
size: few
V: TRBV29-1
J: TRBJ1-2
D: -

CDR3: CASSLRDRGRTEAFF
DNA: TGTGCCAGCAGTTTGAGGGACAGGGGTCGTACTGAAGCTTTCTTT
length: 15
size: few
V: TRBV28
J: TRBJ1-1
D: TRBD1

CDR3: CASSQDSPGQQLNTEAFF
DNA: TGCGCCAGCAGCCAAGACAGTCCGGGACAGCAATTGAACACTGAAGCTTTCTTT
length: 18
size: many
V: TRBV4-3
J: TRBJ1-1
D: TRBD1

CDR3: CASSPHGYSYEQYF
DNA: TGTGCCAGCAGCCCCCACGGCTACTCCTACGAGCAGTACTTC
length: 14
size: few
V: TRBV28
J: TRBJ2-7
D: -

CDR3: CASSQPPVYSNQPQHF
DNA: TGCGCCAGCAGTCAACCGCCAGTTTATAGCAATCAGCCCCAGCATTTT
length: 16
size: -
V: TRBV23-1
J: TRBJ1-5
D: -

CDR3: CASSFKASGTDTQYF
DNA: TGTGCCAGCAGCTTCAAGGCTAGCGGCACAGATACGCAGTATTTT
length: 15
size: -
V: TRBV5-4
J: TRBJ2-3
D: -

CDR3: CASGSVRQGTHGYTF
DNA: TGTGCTAGTGGGAGCGTCCGACAGGGAACTCATGGCTACACCTTC
length: 15
size: few
V: TRBV12-5
J: TRBJ1-2
D: TRBD1

CDR3: CASSRQGAEYEQYF
DNA: TGTGCCAGCAGCCGACAGGGGGCTGAGTACGAGCAGTACTTC
length: 14
size: many
V: TRBV7-6
J: TRBJ2-7
D: TRBD1

CDR3: CASSLGVRPQETQYF
DNA: TGTGCCAGCAGCTTGGGCGTCCGTCCCCAAGAGACCCAGTACTTC
length: 15
size: -
V: TRBV5-6
J: TRBJ2-5
D: -

CDR3: CASSLSRGYF
DNA: TGTGCTAGCAGCTTGAGCAGGGGGTACTTC
length: 10
size: -
V: TRBV7-7
J: TRBJ2-7
D: -

CDR3: CASSRDPNEKLFF
DNA: TGTGCCAGCAGCCGGGACCCTAATGAAAAACTGTTTTTT
length: 13
size: -
V: TRBV5-4
J: TRBJ1-4
D: -

CDR3: CSVRPGTGAPTLYEQYF
DNA: TGCAGCGTCCGCCCCGGTACAGGGGCCCCAACCCTCTACGAGCAGTACTTC
length: 17
size: many
V: TRBV29-1
J: TRBJ2-7
D: TRBD1

CDR3: CASSSGLQGTQYF
DNA: TGTGCCAGCAGCTCCGGGCTACAGGGGACCCAGTACTTC
length: 13
size: few
V: TRBV7-2
J: TRBJ2-5
D: -

CDR3: CSVEGGTSGYQETQYF
DNA: TGCAGCGTGGAAGGCGGGACTAGCGGTTACCAAGAGACCCAGTACTTC
length: 16
size: -
V: TRBV29-1
J: TRBJ2-5
D: TRBD2

CDR3: CAWSGGNSGNTIYF
DNA: TGTGCCTGGAGTGGGGGGAACTCTGGAAACACCATATATTTT
length: 14
size: many
V: TRBV30
J: TRBJ1-3
D: -

CDR3: CASSLDPSSGEQFF
DNA: TGTGCCAGCAGCTTAGACCCTAGCAGCGGTGAGCAGTTCTTC
length: 14
size: -
V: TRBV7-3
J: TRBJ2-1
D: -

CDR3: CASSPLVFQETQYF
DNA: TGTGCCAGCTCACCACTTGTGTTCCAAGAGACCCAGTACTTC
length: 14
size: -
V: TRBV18
J: TRBJ2-5
D: -

CDR3: CASSYTGGQPQHF
DNA: TGTGCCAGCAGTTATACAGGGGGTCAGCCCCAGCATTTT
length: 13
size: few
V: TRBV2
J: TRBJ1-5
D: TRBD1

CDR3: CATSRDRLGFDEKLFF
DNA: TGTGCCACCAGCAGAGATAGATTGGGGTTTGATGAAAAACTGTTTTTT
length: 16
size: many
V: TRBV15
J: TRBJ1-4
D: -

CDR3: CASSYSAADTQYF
DNA: TGTGCCAGCAGTTACTCGGCCGCAGATACGCAGTATTTT
length: 13
size: once
V: TRBV6-6
J: TRBJ2-3
D: -

CDR3: CASSVERGETQYF
DNA: TGTGCCAGCAGTGTGGAAAGGGGAGAGACCCAGTACTTC
length: 13
size: -
V: TRBV27
J: TRBJ2-5
D: -

CDR3: CASSDDTLGYTF
DNA: TGTGCCAGCAGTGACGACACCCTAGGCTACACCTTC
length: 12
size: few
V: TRBV2
J: TRBJ1-2
D: -

CDR3: CASSPRTSAYNEQFF
DNA: TGCGCCAGCAGCCCTAGGACTTCCGCCTACAATGAGCAGTTCTTC
length: 15
size: few
V: TRBV5-1
J: TRBJ2-1
D: -

CDR3: CASSSPDRGNQPQHF
DNA: TGTGCCAGCAGTTCACCGGACAGAGGGAATCAGCCCCAGCATTTT
length: 15
size: few
V: TRBV28
J: TRBJ1-5
D: -

CDR3: CATSRERGYTGELFF
DNA: TGTGCCACCAGCAGAGAGCGGGGCTACACCGGGGAGCTGTTTTTT
length: 15
size: few
V: TRBV15
J: TRBJ2-2
D: -

CDR3: CAWRGGAYGTEAFF
DNA: TGTGCCTGGAGAGGTGGGGCTTACGGCACTGAAGCTTTCTTT
length: 14
size: -
V: TRBV30
J: TRBJ1-1
D: -

CDR3: CASSLDTRGEQYF
DNA: TGTGCCAGCAGCTTAGATACCCGAGGAGAGCAGTACTTC
length: 13
size: few
V: TRBV7-7
J: TRBJ2-7
D: -

CDR3: CASSFTQGQETQYF
DNA: TGTGCCAGCAGCTTTACCCAGGGGCAAGAGACCCAGTACTTC
length: 14
size: -
V: TRBV7-9
J: TRBJ2-5
D: -

CDR3: CAIRLGQGPDTQYF
DNA: TGTGCCATCAGACTTGGACAGGGCCCAGATACGCAGTATTTT
length: 14
size: -
V: TRBV10-3
J: TRBJ2-3
D: TRBD1